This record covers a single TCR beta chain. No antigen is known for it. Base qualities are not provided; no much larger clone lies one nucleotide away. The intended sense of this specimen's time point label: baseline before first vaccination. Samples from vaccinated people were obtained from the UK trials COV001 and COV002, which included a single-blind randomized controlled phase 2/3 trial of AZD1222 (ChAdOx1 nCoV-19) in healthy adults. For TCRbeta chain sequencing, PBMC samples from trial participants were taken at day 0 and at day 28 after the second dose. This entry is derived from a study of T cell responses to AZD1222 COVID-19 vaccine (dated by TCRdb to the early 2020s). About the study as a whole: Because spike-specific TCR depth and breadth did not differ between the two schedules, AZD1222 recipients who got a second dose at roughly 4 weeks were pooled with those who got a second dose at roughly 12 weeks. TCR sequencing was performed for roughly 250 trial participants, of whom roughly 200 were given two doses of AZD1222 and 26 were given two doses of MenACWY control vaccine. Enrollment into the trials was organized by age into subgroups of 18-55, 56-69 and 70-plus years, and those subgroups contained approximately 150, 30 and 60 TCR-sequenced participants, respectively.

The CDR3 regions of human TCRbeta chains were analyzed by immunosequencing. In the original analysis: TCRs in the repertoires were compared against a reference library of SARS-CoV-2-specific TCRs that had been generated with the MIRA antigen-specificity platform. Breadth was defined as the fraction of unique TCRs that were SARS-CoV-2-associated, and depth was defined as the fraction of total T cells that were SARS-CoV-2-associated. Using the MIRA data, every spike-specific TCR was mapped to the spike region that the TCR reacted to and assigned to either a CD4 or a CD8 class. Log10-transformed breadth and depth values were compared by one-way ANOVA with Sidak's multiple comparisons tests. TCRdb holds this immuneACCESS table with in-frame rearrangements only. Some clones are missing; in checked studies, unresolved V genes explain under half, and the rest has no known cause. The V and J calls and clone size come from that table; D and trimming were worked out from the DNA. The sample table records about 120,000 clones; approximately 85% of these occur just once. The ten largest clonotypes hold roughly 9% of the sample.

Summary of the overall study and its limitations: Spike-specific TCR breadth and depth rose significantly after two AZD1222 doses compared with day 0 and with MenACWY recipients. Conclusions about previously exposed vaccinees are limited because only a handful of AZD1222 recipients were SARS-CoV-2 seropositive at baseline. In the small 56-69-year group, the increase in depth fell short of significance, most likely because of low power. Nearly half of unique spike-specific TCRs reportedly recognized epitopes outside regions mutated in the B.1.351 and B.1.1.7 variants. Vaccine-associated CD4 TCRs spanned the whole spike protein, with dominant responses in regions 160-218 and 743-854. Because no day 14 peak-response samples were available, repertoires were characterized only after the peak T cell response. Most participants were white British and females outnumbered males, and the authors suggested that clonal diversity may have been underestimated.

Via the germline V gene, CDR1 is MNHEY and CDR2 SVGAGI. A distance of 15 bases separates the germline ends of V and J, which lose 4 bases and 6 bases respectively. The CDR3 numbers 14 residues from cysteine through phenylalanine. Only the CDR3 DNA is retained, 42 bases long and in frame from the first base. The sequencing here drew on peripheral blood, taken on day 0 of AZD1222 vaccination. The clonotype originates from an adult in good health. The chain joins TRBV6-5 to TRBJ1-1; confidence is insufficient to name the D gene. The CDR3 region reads CASSSLGNPPEAFF. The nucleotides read TGTGCCAGCAGTTCCCTGGGGAACCCACCTGAAGCTTTCTTT.